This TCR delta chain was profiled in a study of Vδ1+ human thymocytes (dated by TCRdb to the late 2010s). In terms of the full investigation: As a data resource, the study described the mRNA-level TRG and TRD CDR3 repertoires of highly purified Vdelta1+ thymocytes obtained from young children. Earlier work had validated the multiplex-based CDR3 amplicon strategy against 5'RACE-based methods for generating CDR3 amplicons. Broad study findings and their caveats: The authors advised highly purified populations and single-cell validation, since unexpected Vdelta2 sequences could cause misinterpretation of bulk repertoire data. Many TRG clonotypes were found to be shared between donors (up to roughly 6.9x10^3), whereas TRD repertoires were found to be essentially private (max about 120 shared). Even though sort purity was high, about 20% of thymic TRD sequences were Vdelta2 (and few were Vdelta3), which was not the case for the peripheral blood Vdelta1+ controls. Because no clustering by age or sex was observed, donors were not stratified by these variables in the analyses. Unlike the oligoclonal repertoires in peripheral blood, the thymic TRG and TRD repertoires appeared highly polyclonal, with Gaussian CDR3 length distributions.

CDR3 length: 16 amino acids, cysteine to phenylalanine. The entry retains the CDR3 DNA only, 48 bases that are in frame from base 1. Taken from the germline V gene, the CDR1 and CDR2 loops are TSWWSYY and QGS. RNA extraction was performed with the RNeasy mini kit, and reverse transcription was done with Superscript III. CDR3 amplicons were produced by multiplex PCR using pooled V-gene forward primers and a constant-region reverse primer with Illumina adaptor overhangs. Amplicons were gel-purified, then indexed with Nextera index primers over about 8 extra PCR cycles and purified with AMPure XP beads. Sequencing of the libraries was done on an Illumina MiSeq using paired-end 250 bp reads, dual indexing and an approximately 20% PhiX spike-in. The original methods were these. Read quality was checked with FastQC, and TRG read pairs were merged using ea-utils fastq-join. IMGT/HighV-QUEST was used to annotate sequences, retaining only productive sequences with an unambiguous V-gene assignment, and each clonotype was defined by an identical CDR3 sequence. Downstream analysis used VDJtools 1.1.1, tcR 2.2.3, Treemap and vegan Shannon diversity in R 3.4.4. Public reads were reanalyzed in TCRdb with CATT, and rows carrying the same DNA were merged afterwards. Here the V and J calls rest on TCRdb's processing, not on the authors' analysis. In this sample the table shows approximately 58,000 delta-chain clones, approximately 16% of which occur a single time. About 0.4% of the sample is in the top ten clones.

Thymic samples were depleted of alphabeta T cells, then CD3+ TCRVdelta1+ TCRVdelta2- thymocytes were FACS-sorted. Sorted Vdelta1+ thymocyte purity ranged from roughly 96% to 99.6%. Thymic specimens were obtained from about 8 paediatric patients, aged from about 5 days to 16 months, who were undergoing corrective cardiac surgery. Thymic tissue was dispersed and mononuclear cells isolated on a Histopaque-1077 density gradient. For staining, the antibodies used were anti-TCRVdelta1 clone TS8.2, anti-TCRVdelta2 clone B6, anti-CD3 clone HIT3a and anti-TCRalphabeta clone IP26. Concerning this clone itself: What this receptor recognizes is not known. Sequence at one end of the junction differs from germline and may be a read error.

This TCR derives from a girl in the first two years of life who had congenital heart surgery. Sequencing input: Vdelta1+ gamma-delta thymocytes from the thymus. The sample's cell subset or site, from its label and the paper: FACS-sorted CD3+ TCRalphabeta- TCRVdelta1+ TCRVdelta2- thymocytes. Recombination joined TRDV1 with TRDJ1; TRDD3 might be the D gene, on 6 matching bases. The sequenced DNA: TGTGCTCCTGGGAGCTGGACAGGGGGAAACACCGATAAACTCATCTTT. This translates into CAPGSWTGGNTDKLIF.